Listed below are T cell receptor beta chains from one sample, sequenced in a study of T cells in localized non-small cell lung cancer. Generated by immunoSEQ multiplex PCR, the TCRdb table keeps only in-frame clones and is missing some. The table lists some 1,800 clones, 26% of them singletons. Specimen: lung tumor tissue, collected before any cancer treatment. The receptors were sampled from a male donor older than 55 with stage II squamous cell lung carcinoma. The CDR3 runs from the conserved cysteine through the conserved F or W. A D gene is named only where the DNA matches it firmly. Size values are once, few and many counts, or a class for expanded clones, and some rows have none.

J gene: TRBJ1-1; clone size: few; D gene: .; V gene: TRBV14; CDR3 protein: CASSQGTPLLAFF; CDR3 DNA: TGTGCCAGCAGCCAAGGGACTCCCCTCTTAGCTTTCTTT
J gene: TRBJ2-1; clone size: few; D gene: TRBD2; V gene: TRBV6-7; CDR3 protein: CASRIGFSSGIDEQFF; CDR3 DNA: TGTGCCAGCAGAATCGGGTTTTCTAGCGGGATCGATGAGCAGTTCTTC
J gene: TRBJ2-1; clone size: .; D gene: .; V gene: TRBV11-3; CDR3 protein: CASSLVGDYNEQFF; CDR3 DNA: TGTGCCAGCAGCTTAGTAGGGGACTACAATGAGCAGTTCTTC
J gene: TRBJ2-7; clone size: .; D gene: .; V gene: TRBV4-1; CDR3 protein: CASSQSPAYEQYF; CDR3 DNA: TGCGCCAGCAGCCAATCTCCGGCCTACGAGCAGTACTTC
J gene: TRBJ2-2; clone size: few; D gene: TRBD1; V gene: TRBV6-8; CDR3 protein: CASSDRGDTGELFF; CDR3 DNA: TGTGCCAGCAGTGACAGGGGGGACACCGGGGAGCTGTTTTTT
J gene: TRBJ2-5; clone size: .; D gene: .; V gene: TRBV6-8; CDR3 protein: CASSYTTYGFQETQYF; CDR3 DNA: TGTGCCAGCAGTTATACCACCTACGGGTTCCAAGAGACCCAGTACTTC
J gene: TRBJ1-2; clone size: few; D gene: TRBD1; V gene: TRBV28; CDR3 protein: CASSILPTRTGRYGYTF; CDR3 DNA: TGTGCCAGCAGTATACTACCCACCCGGACAGGGAGGTATGGCTACACCTTC
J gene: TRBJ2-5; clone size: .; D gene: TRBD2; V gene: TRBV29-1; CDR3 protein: CSVAGGQETQYF; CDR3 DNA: TGCAGCGTTGCGGGGGGACAAGAGACCCAGTACTTC
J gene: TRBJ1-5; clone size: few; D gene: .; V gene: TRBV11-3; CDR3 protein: CASSLEPGHRTSNQPQHF; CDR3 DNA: TGTGCCAGCAGCTTGGAACCGGGACACAGGACAAGCAATCAGCCCCAGCATTTT
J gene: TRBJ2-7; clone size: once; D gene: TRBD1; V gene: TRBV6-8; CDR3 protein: CASSYRGQGTYEQYF; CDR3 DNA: TGTGCCAGCAGTTATAGAGGACAGGGTACCTACGAGCAGTACTTC
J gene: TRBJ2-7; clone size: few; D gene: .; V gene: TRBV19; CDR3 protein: CASNPDYSYEQYF; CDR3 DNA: TGTGCCTCCAACCCCGACTACTCCTACGAGCAGTACTTC
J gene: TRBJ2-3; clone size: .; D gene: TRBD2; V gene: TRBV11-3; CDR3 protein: CASSGRGDGGGADTQYF; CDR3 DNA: TGTGCCAGCAGCGGGAGGGGCGACGGCGGTGGTGCAGATACGCAGTATTTT
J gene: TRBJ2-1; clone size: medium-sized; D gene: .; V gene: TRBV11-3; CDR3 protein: CASSQGVDPYNEQFF; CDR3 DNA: TGTGCCAGCAGCCAAGGAGTTGACCCTTACAATGAGCAGTTCTTC
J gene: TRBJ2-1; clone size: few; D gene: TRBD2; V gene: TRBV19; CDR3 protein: CASKRDSGSSWDEQFF; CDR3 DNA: TGTGCCAGTAAAAGGGATAGCGGGAGTTCTTGGGATGAGCAGTTCTTC
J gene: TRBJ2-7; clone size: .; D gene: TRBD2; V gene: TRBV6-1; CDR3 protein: CASSEAWEGYEQYF; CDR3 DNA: TGTGCCAGCAGTGAAGCGTGGGAGGGATACGAGCAGTACTTC